The 29 T cell receptor beta chains below all came from one sample that was sequenced in a study of control samples from healthy donors and cancer patients. Produced via immunoSEQ multiplex PCR; TCRdb's table is partial and in-frame only. The sample records about 140,000 clones, around nine tenths being singletons. Sequenced sample: blood. These receptors all stem from a man younger than 45 in good health.

The chain has TRBV5-1 and TRBJ1-1, with TRBD1 matching 8 bases. V lost 3 bases to trimming and J lost 4 bases; unmatched junction nucleotides: 8. This CDR3 is 15 amino acids long. Per the germline V gene, CDR1 is SGHRS and CDR2 is YFSETQ. In DNA, the CDR3 is TGCGCCAGCAGCTCTCAGGGGGCTGATAGCACTGAAGCTTTCTTT. This encodes CASSSQGADSTEAFF.

The chain uses TRBV6-1 and TRBJ2-5, with 9 nucleotides matching TRBD2. Per germline, CDR1 MNHNS and CDR2 SASEGT. The CDR3 length is 17 residues. V shed 6 bases and J 7 bases; nucleotides not matched to a gene: 18. The CDR3 here is CASRERGRLAVLWTQYF. As DNA, the CDR3 is TGTGCCAGCAGGGAACGGGGGAGACTAGCGGTGTTGTGGACCCAGTACTTC.

The chain is built from TRBV27 and TRBJ2-7; 8 positions match TRBD1. V dropped 3 bases and J dropped 0; count of bases not matched to a gene: 4. Germline assignment: CDR1 MNHEY and CDR2 SMNVEV (reference sequence). The CDR3 length is 15 residues. CDR3: CASSFQTGVSYEQYF. As DNA, the CDR3 is TGTGCCAGCAGTTTTCAGACAGGGGTCTCCTACGAGCAGTACTTC.

The chain is built from TRBV4-1 and TRBJ2-1; D not certain. The CDR3 is 16 residues long. Trimming removed 4 bases at V and 4 bases at J, with 17 bases between. Germline CDR1 and CDR2: MGHRA and YSYEKL. The CDR3, as DNA: TGCGCCAGCAGCCTTTCTACAAGTCTCGTTTACAATGAGCAGTTCTTC. It specifies CASSLSTSLVYNEQFF.

The V gene is TRBV19, the J gene TRBJ1-2; perhaps TRBD1 as D (6 bases). CDR1 and CDR2 (germline): LNHDA, SQIVND (reference sequence). Trimming removed 2 bases from V and 4 bases from J, with 17 bases in between. The CDR3 covers 16 residues. CDR3 in amino acids: CASSIRIEGDGYGYTF. CDR3 coding DNA: TGTGCCAGTAGTATACGGATTGAGGGGGACGGCTATGGCTACACCTTC. The full variable domain, completed using reference TRBV19 and TRBJ1-2, is DGGITQSPKYLFRKEGQNVTLSCEQNLNHDAMYWYRQDPGQGLRLIYYSQIVNDFQKGDIAEGYSVSREKKESFPLTVTSAQKNPTAFYLCASSIRIEGDGYGYTFGSGTRLTVV.

The V call is TRBV23-1, the J call TRBJ2-7; a possible D gene is TRBD2 (5 bases). TRBV23-1 has ORF status, its function being uncertain. The CDR3 length is 17 residues. Trimming pared 7 bases from V and 4 bases from J, leaving 26 bases between. CDR3 sequence (DNA): TGCGCCAGCACTACACAACCCGCTAGCCGGATCCTATACGAGCAGTACTTC. Amino acid sequence: CASTTQPASRILYEQYF.

The gene calls are TRBV5-4 and TRBJ2-3, with D possibly being TRBD2 (6 bases). Germline values: CDR1 SGHNT, CDR2 YYREEE (reference sequence). V shed 4 bases and J shed 6 bases, with 12 bases lying between them. CDR3 size: 13 residues. The CDR3 protein is CASSVERADTQYF. The CDR3 DNA reads TGTGCCAGCAGCGTCGAGCGGGCGGATACGCAGTATTTT.

The J gene is TRBJ2-5, the V gene TRBV27; 11 positions match TRBD2. The V segment lost 4 bases and the J segment 2 bases; nucleotides outside the gene matches: 6. Germline V gene sequence: CDR1 MNHEY, CDR2 SMNVEV (reference sequence). The CDR3 contains 16 residues. The CDR3 nucleotides are TGTGCCAGCAGTTCGATAGGACTAGCGGGTCAAGAGACCCAGTACTTC. Amino acids: CASSSIGLAGQETQYF.

The sample holds a few counts of this clone. The genes are TRBV7-9 and TRBJ2-7; D gene ambiguous. Trimming cost V 5 bases and J 6 bases, with 11 bases left between them. Germline assignment: CDR1 SEHNR and CDR2 FQNEAQ (reference sequence). This CDR3 is built from 12 residues. CDR3 protein: CASSGTAAEQYF. DNA for the CDR3: TGTGCCAGCAGCGGAACAGCTGCCGAGCAGTACTTC.

The chain couples TRBV12-3 or TRBV12-4 to TRBJ1-1, with 9 bases aligning to TRBD1. The CDR3 consists of 13 residues. V lost 5 bases and J lost 6; bases outside the gene matches: 4. The CDR3 DNA reads TGTGCCAGCAGTAGGACAGGGGATGCTGAAGCTTTCTTT. As protein: CASSRTGDAEAFF.

The chain employs TRBV5-4 and TRBJ2-2, with 9 nucleotides matching TRBD2. The CDR3 is made up of 16 amino acids. Germline assignment: CDR1 SGHNT and CDR2 YYREEE (reference sequence). The J segment lost 6 bases and the V segment lost 3 bases, leaving 9 bases of the junction unmatched. The CDR3: CASSSGRREGSGELFF. CDR3 nucleotides: TGTGCCAGCAGCTCGGGACGGCGGGAGGGATCCGGGGAGCTGTTTTTT.

This clone was counted only a few times. The identical CDR3 is also encoded by other nucleotide sequences in the sample. This chain links TRBV5-1 with TRBJ2-7; 8 bases agree with TRBD1. The germline V gene encodes CDR1 SGHRS and CDR2 YFSETQ. CDR3 length equals 14 residues. Losses at the gene ends were 4 bases for V and 3 bases for J; bases not matched to a gene: 6. The CDR3 bases are TGCGCCAGCAGCCCAGGGACAGGCGGCTACGAGCAGTACTTC. Translated: CASSPGTGGYEQYF.

The V and J genes are TRBV2 and TRBJ1-2; the D is unclear. This CDR3 spans 14 amino acids. Trimming removed 6 bases at V and 7 bases at J, with 18 bases between. CDR1 and CDR2 from the germline V gene are SNHLY and FYNNEI. The CDR3 bases are TGTGCCAGCAGCCCCCGTCGGGCAGCCCTTGGCTACACCTTC. Translated, it gives CASSPRRAALGYTF.

This chain uses TRBV28 with TRBJ2-2, with 9 bases identical to TRBD1. Germline assignment: CDR1 MDHEN and CDR2 SYDVKM. Trimming at V came to 0 bases and at J to 4 bases, leaving 0 bases not matched to a gene. This CDR3 comprises 15 residues. This chain's CDR3 is CASSLWTGGTGELFF. Here the CDR3 DNA reads TGTGCCAGCAGTTTATGGACAGGGGGCACCGGGGAGCTGTTTTTT.

V gene TRBV20-1 combines with J gene TRBJ2-4; D is ambiguous. Germline CDR1 is DFQATT and CDR2 is SNEGSKA (reference sequence). V lost 3 bases, J lost 7 bases, and 13 bases lay in between. The CDR3 is 13 residues long. The CDR3 coding sequence is TGCAGTGCTAGTCGCTCTTACAACAACATTCAGTACTTC. It encodes CSASRSYNNIQYF.

This clone was seen once. The CDR3 sequence: CASSQAGLAENNEQFF. The DNA of the CDR3 is TGTGCCAGCAGCCAAGCGGGACTAGCGGAGAACAATGAGCAGTTCTTC. The gene calls are TRBV4-2 and TRBJ2-1, with 11 nucleotides matching TRBD2. The CDR3 spans 16 residues. Germline V gene data show CDR1 as LGHNA and CDR2 as YNFKEQ. The J segment lost 5 bases and the V segment lost 1 base, leaving 4 bases of the junction unmatched.

The rearrangement uses TRBV4-1 and TRBJ1-1; the D gene is possibly TRBD1 (5 bases). The CDR3 totals 15 residues. CDR1 is MGHRA, CDR2 YSYEKL, per germline. V lost 3 bases to trimming and J lost 1 base, with 12 bases between them. The CDR3: CASSHEGLGNTEAFF. CDR3 in DNA: TGCGCCAGCAGCCATGAGGGGTTGGGGAACACTGAAGCTTTCTTT.

The chain recombines TRBV6-2 or TRBV6-3 with TRBJ2-2; 10 bases align to TRBD2. Unmatched junction bases numbered 7, after V lost 6 bases and J lost 0 bases. The CDR3 totals 17 residues. Germline CDR1 MNHEY, CDR2 SVGEGT. CDR3 protein: CASSEPGLATNTGELFF. CDR3 coding DNA: TGTGCCAGCAGCGAACCGGGACTAGCGACGAACACCGGGGAGCTGTTTTTT.

This chain joins TRBV6-2 or TRBV6-3 and TRBJ2-2; 7 bases line up with TRBD1. Germline V gene lookup returns CDR1 MNHEY and CDR2 SVGEGT. Unmatched junction bases numbered 23, after V lost 3 bases and J lost 7 bases. This CDR3 contains 20 residues. DNA of the CDR3: TGTGCCAGCAGTTATAGAGCGTCCGGGGACAGACCACCCATCCGCGGGGAGCTGTTTTTT. This gives the protein CASSYRASGDRPPIRGELFF.

The chain employs TRBV28 and TRBJ1-2; tentative D call: TRBD1 (6 bases). V gave up 3 bases and J gave up 8 bases, with 19 bases separating them. CDR3 length: 15 amino acids. CDR1 is MDHEN, CDR2 SYDVKM, per germline. CDR3 protein: CASSFAGHSLGGYTF. The CDR3 nucleotides are TGTGCCAGCAGTTTCGCGGGACACTCATTAGGGGGCTACACCTTC.

The chain joins TRBV4-1 to TRBJ2-7; TRBD2 matches at 9 bases. J lost 4 bases, V lost 0 bases, and 7 bases had no gene match. This CDR3 contains 16 residues. Germline CDR1 reads MGHRA; CDR2 reads YSYEKL. DNA for the CDR3: TGCGCCAGCAGCCAAGATCCGGGGACTAGCTTATACGAGCAGTACTTC. Translating it yields CASSQDPGTSLYEQYF.

The rearrangement uses TRBV10-3 and TRBJ1-2, with D tentatively TRBD1 (5 bases). The CDR3 contains 11 residues. Germline values: CDR1 ENHRY, CDR2 SYGVKD. V lost 6 bases and J lost 6, with 8 bases in between. As DNA, the CDR3 is TGTGCCATCAGCTCGGGGGATGGCTACACCTTC. Translation gives CAISSGDGYTF.

The rearrangement joins TRBV28 to TRBJ1-2; D is unresolved. The V end was cut by 6 bases, the J end by 5 bases, with 16 bases between. Germline-derived CDR1 and CDR2 are MDHEN and SYDVKM. The CDR3 covers 14 residues. CDR3 region: CASSTNTENYGYTF. The CDR3 DNA is TGTGCCAGCAGCACTAATACAGAGAATTATGGCTACACCTTC.

The CDR3 spells CASSLPSLRYGAWIRGDNEQFF. DNA of the CDR3: TGTGCCAGCAGCTTACCATCATTACGGTACGGGGCGTGGATCAGGGGCGACAATGAGCAGTTCTTC. The gene calls are TRBV7-8 and TRBJ2-1; D perhaps matches TRBD1 (6 bases). V was cut by 2 bases and J by 5 bases, with 34 bases left in between. The V gene's germline CDR1 is SGHVS and CDR2 FQNEAQ. The CDR3 totals 22 residues.

This chain connects TRBV2 to TRBJ2-7, with TRBD1 identical over 7 bases. Trimming at V came to 6 bases and at J to 3 bases, leaving 8 bases not matched to a gene. The CDR3 consists of 14 residues. CDR1 is SNHLY and CDR2 is FYNNEI in the germline V gene. The CDR3 reads CASRTGQIFYEQYF. The CDR3 DNA reads as TGTGCCAGCAGGACGGGACAGATTTTCTACGAGCAGTACTTC.

The CDR3 DNA sequence: TGTGCCAGCAGTTCGACCGGGACAGGGCGTTGGTCACCCCTCCACTTT. Amino acid sequence: CASSSTGTGRWSPLHF. The rearrangement links TRBV28 to TRBJ1-6; 9 bases agree with TRBD1. Germline values: CDR1 MDHEN, CDR2 SYDVKM. The CDR3 has 16 residues. Losses at the gene ends were 4 bases for V and 10 bases for J; bases not matched to a gene: 11.

This clone was observed a single time. The CDR3 spells CASSTTRGLGNTEAFF. DNA for the CDR3: TGTGCCAGCAGCACCACCAGGGGGCTCGGGAACACTGAAGCTTTCTTT. V is TRBV21-1 and J is TRBJ1-1; the table's TRBD1 call for D was not verified on the DNA. TRBV21-1 is recorded as a pseudogene. The CDR3 totals 16 residues.

V and J are TRBV7-6 and TRBJ2-5, with 11 positions matching TRBD2. This CDR3 is 15 amino acids long. V trimming: 3 bases; J trimming: 5 bases; junction bases outside the gene matches: 5. CDR1 and CDR2 (germline): SGHVS, FNYEAQ. The CDR3 here is CASSLIAGGWETQYF. CDR3 in DNA: TGTGCCAGCAGCTTGATAGCGGGAGGGTGGGAGACCCAGTACTTC.

The chain carries TRBV28 and TRBJ1-4; TRBD1 agrees at 9 bases. Germline CDR1 MDHEN, CDR2 SYDVKM. The CDR3 has 20 residues. J lost 8 bases, V lost 7 bases, and 26 bases had no gene match. The CDR3 is CASNYKARSGQGMKREKLFF. The CDR3 DNA reads TGTGCCAGCAACTACAAAGCTCGATCGGGACAGGGAATGAAGAGGGAAAAACTGTTTTTT.